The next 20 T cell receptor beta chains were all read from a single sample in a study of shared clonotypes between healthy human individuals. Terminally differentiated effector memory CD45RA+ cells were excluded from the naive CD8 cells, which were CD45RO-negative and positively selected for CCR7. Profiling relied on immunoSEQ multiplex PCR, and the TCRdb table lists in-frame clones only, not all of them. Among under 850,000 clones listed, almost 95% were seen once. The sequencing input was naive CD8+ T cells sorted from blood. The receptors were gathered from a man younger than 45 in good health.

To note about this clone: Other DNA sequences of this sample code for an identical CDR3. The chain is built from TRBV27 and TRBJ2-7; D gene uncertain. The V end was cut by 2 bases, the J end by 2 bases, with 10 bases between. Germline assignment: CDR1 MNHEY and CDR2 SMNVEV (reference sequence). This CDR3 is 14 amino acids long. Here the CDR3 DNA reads TGTGCCAGCAGTTTAGGGTCAGCGACCTACGAGCAGTACTTC. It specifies CASSLGSATYEQYF.

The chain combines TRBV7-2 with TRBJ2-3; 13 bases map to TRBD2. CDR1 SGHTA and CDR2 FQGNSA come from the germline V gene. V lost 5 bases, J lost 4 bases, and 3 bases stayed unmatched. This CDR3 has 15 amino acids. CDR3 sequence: CASSTGLAGADTQYF. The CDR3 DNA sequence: TGTGCCAGCAGCACAGGACTAGCGGGAGCAGATACGCAGTATTTT.

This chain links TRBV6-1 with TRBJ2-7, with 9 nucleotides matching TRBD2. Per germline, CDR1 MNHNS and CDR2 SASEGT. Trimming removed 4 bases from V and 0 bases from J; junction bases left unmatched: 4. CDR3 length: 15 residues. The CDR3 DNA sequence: TGTGCCAGCAGTGCAGGACTAGCGAACTCCTACGAGCAGTACTTC. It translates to CASSAGLANSYEQYF.

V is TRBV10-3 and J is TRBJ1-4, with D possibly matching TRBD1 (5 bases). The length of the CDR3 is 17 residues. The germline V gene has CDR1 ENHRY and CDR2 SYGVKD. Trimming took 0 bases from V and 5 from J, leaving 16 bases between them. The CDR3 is CAISESGALTTNEKLFF. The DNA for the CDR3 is TGTGCCATCAGTGAGTCAGGGGCCCTAACTACCAATGAAAAACTGTTTTTT.

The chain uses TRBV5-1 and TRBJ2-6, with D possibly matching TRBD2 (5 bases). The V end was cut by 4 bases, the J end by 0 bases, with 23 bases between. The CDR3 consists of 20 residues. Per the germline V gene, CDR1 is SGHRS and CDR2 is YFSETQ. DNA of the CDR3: TGCGCCAGCAGCACCCGTGGAGGCCCTAACTTTTTCTCTGGGGCCAACGTCCTGACTTTC. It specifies CASSTRGGPNFFSGANVLTF.

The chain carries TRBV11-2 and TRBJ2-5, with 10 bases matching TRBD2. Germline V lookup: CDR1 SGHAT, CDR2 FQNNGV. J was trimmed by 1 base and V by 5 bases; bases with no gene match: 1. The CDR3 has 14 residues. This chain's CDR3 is CASSGLAAQETQYF. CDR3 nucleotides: TGTGCCAGCAGCGGACTAGCGGCCCAAGAGACCCAGTACTTC.

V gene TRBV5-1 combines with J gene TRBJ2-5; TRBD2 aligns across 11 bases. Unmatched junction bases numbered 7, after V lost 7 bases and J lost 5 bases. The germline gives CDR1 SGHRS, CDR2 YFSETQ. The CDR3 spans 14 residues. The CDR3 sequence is CASYSGRAGETQYF. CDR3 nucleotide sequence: TGCGCCAGCTATAGCGGGAGGGCTGGGGAGACCCAGTACTTC. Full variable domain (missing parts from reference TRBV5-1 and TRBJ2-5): KAGVTQTPRYLIKTRGQQVTLSCSPISGHRSVSWYQQTPGQGLQFLFEYFSETQRNKGNFPGRFSGRQFSNSRSEMNVSTLELGDSALYLCASYSGRAGETQYFGPGTRLLVL.

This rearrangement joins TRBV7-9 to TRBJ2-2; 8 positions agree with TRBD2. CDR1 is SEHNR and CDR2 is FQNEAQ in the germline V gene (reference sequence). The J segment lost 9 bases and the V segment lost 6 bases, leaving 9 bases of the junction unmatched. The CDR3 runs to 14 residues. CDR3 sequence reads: CASRLTSEGWELFF. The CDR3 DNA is TGTGCCAGCAGACTGACTAGCGAGGGATGGGAGCTGTTTTTT.

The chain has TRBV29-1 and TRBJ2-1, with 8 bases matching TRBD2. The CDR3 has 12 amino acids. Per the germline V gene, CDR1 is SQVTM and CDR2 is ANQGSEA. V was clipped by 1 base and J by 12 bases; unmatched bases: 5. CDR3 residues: CSVEAASGLQFF. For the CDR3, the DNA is TGCAGCGTTGAAGCAGCTAGCGGGCTGCAGTTCTTC.

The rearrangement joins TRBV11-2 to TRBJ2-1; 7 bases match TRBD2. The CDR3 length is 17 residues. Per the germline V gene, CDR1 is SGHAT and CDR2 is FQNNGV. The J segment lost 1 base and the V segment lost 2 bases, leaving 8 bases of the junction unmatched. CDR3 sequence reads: CASSLFWLADSYNEQFF. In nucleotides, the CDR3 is TGTGCCAGCAGCTTATTTTGGCTAGCGGATTCCTACAATGAGCAGTTCTTC. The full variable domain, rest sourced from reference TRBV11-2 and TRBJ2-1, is EAGVAQSPRYKIIEKRQSVAFWCNPISGHATLYWYQQILGQGPKLLIQFQNNGVVDDSQLPKDRFSAERLKGVDSTLKIQPAKLEDSAVYLCASSLFWLADSYNEQFFGPGTRLTVL.

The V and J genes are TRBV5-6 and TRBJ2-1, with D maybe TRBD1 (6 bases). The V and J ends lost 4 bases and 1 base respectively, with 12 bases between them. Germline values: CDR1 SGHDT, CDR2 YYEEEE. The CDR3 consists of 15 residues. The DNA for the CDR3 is TGTGCCAGCAGCAGGACAGAAGAGTCCTACAATGAGCAGTTCTTC. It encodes CASSRTEESYNEQFF.

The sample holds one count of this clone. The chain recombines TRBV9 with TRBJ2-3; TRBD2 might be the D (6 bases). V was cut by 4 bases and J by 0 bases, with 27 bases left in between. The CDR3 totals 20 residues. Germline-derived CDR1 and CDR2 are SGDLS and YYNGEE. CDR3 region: CASSTGAGRAAGPSTDTQYF. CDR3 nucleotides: TGTGCCAGCAGCACTGGAGCAGGGAGAGCGGCGGGGCCTAGCACAGATACGCAGTATTTT. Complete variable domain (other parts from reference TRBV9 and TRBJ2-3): DSGVTQTPKHLITATGQRVTLRCSPRSGDLSVYWYQQSLDQGLQFLIQYYNGEERAKGNILERFSAQQFPDLHSELNLSSLELGDSALYFCASSTGAGRAAGPSTDTQYFGPGTRLTVL.

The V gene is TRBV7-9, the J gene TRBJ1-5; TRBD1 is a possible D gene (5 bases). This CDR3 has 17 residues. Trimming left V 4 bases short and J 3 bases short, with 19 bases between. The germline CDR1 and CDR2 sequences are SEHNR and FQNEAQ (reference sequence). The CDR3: CASSSGPFLRDNQPQHF. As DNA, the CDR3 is TGTGCCAGCAGCTCGGGACCTTTCCTTCGTGACAATCAGCCCCAGCATTTT.

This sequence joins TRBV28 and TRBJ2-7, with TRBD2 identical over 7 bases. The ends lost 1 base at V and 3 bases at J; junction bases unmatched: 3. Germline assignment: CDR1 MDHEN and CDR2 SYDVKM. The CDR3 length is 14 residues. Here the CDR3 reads CASSLSPSGYEQYF. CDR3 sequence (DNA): TGTGCCAGCAGTTTATCCCCTAGCGGCTACGAGCAGTACTTC.

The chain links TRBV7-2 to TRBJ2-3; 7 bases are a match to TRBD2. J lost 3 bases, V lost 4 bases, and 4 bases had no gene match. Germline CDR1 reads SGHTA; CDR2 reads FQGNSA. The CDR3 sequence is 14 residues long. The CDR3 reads CASSSLGGTDTQYF. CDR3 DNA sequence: TGTGCCAGCAGCTCCTTGGGAGGGACAGATACGCAGTATTTT.

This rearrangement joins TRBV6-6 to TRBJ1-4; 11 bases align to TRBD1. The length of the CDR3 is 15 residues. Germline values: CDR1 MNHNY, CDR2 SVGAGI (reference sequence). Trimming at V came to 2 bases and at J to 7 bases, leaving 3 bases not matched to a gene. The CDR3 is CASSYPGTGGEKLFF. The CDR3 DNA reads TGTGCCAGCAGTTACCCCGGGACAGGGGGTGAAAAACTGTTTTTT.

The CDR3 here is CASSYLRGDQPQHF. The CDR3 DNA reads TGTGCCAGCAGCTATCTTCGGGGAGATCAGCCCCAGCATTTT. The genes are TRBV28 and TRBJ1-5; unclear D gene. Germline values: CDR1 MDHEN, CDR2 SYDVKM. V lost 6 bases, J lost 5 bases, and 14 bases lay in between. This CDR3 is built from 14 residues.

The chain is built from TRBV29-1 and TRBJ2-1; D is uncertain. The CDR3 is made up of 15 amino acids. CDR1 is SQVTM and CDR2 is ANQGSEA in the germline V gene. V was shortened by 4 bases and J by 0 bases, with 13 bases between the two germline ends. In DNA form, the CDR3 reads TGCAGCGTTGTGGCTCCGACAAGCTCCTACAATGAGCAGTTCTTC. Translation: CSVVAPTSSYNEQFF.

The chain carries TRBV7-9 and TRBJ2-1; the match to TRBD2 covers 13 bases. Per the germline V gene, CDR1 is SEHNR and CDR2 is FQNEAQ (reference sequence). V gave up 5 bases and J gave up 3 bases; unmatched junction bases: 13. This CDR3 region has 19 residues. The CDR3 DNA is TGTGCCAGCAGCCACTTGGGTGGGACTAGCGGGACTATCTACAATGAGCAGTTCTTC. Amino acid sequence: CASSHLGGTSGTIYNEQFF.

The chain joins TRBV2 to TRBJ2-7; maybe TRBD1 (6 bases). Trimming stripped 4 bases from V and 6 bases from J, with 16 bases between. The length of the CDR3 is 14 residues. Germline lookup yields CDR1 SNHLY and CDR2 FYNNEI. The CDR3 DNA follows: TGTGCCAGCAGTGTTTGGCCAACAGGGCTCGAGCAGTACTTC. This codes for CASSVWPTGLEQYF.